This T cell receptor beta chain is drawn from a study of PD-1 blockade in classical Hodgkin lymphoma. The study, taken as a whole, reports: By C4D1, diversity of CD4+ TCRs had risen significantly, whereas that of CD8+ TCRs had not. Patients newly diagnosed and complete responders had comparable baseline diversity.

This clone is large in the sample. Its antigen is as yet unknown. All patients experienced relapse after autologous stem cell transplantation, and brentuximab vedotin exposure was variable. From thawed PBMCs, CD8+ T cells were isolated by magnetic negative selection. The table came from immunoSEQ multiplex PCR; TCRdb's copy has only in-frame clones and leaves some out. The sample lists approximately 6,600 clones; nearly 55% were seen once. CDR3 length: 16 amino acids. V trimming: 2 bases; J trimming: 2 bases; junction bases outside the gene matches: 6. Germline V CDR1 and CDR2: SGHDN, FVKESK. This receptor was taken from a human donor with classical Hodgkin lymphoma. The genes are TRBV14 and TRBJ1-2; 9 bases fit TRBD1. Sequenced material: CD8+ T cells from blood, taken at baseline. The CDR3 DNA follows: TGTGCCAGCAGCCAAACCACAGGGGGCGCGAACTATGGCTACACCTTC. It encodes CASSQTTGGANYGYTF.